Described below is a single T cell receptor beta chain sequence and its context. The sample is drawn from a study of blood T cell repertoires in COVID-19. Recruitment covered fewer than 25 US areas and drew participants whose ages spanned roughly 18 to 100 years. Participant reports of clinical history set cohort assignment. Data came from immunoSEQ multiplex PCR; TCRdb stores just in-frame clones and leaves some out. This table holds 150,000 to 200,000 clones, around nine tenths found once. CDR1 is SGHDT and CDR2 is YYEEEE in the germline V gene. The CDR3 loop spans 15 amino acids. V lost 2 bases and J lost 0; bases outside the gene matches: 1.

The sequence came from a woman aged 45 to 65 who had recovered from COVID-19. The sequenced sample was PBMCs or T cells enriched from blood (not recorded which). The chain combines TRBV5-6 with TRBJ2-1, with TRBD2 matching over 8 bases. The DNA of the CDR3 is TGTGCCAGCAGCTTTAGCGGGGCCTCCTACAATGAGCAGTTCTTC. Its translation: CASSFSGASYNEQFF.